This T cell receptor (beta chain) was found in a study of cytomegalovirus exposure and HLA in healthy donors (dated by TCRdb to the late 2010s). In the study overall: In an earlier analysis of under 600 of the donors, 250 to 350 Gb of sequence data and 95 million to 130 million unique TCR beta sequences from roughly 180 million T cells were reported. Roughly 320 gigabases of sequencing data and tens of millions of unique TCR sequences made up an early release that covered fewer than 650 HLA-typed donors. Of the 300 to 400 genotyped donors, approximately 80% fell in the genetic ancestry cluster associated with self-reported Caucasian donors. The study aimed to test whether signatures of past pathogen exposure could be identified by cataloging public T cell receptors. Using immunosequencing, the study profiled T cell repertoires from roughly 650 subjects and related those repertoires to cytomegalovirus serostatus. Besides the first cohort of roughly 700 subjects, a separate validation cohort made up of over 95 different subjects was used. The study combined high-throughput TCR immunosequencing, statistical association of individual TCRs with disease status, and machine learning to predict cytomegalovirus infection status. A later analysis re-analyzed previously published TCR beta repertoires from several hundred donors and added high-resolution HLA genotyping to study TCR occurrence patterns. Rather than using new phenotypic data, the later analysis identified candidate immune exposures from TCR beta sequences and from how often those sequences occurred across donors. In an earlier analysis of 587 of the donors, high-throughput TCR beta sequencing was used to judge whether each TCR beta V gene segment behaved as functional or pseudogenic. Donor age, sex, ethnicity and CMV serostatus were collected together with the repertoire data. A later genetic analysis used genome-wide SNP genotypes for about 60% of the roughly 670 donors, treating that subset as a discovery cohort. All discovery cohort repertoires had been generated using a single sequencing platform. Both class I and class II loci were covered by HLA typing, at four-digit resolution. Typing coverage varied by locus: about 620-630 donors for A, B, C, DRB1 and DQB1; 522 for DQA1; about 590 for DPA1; approximately 450 for DPB1. Because of strong linkage in the cohort, a few DR-DQ haplotypes were treated as single units for association and clustering. On average, 235,054 unique TCR beta nucleotide sequences were sequenced per donor among 300 to 500 genotyped donors of the cohort, with around 19% of those sequences being non-productive.

Overall results and qualifications from the work: Sequencing depth was assumed to be roughly uniform across donors in the presence/absence analyses, though that assumption may not hold. The study gave a list of more than 150 TCR beta chains associated with cytomegalovirus. Several of the top co-occurrence clusters appeared to be linked to parvovirus B19, influenza, CMV and Epstein-Barr virus, according to a later analysis. The 87-base-pair reads could not distinguish some IMGT-functional V segments, including TRBV6-2 and TRBV6-3, so those segments were excluded. In vitro tests confirmed that a few of the cytomegalovirus-associated TCR beta chains recognize cytomegalovirus antigens. Specific HLA alleles were associated with roughly 16,000 TCR beta sequences at a false discovery rate of 0.05 in a later analysis. A later analysis found that HLA-associated TCR beta chains were more clonally expanded and had lower generation probabilities than equally common non-associated chains. It was suggested by the authors that the approach could potentially be generalized to other disease states and immunological phenotypes. When HLA alleles, especially DR and DQ, strongly co-occurred, TCR associations were difficult to assign to individual alleles. Because counts were too low, 15 to 20 rarely observed V segments, including chromosome 9 orphons, were excluded from the earlier analysis of 587 of the donors. A later genetic analysis reported fewer N-insertions in productive TCRs among donors in an Asian-associated ancestry cluster than the roughly 720-donor mean. Cytomegalovirus status was reported to be diagnosed by the classifier with high specificity and sensitivity in both the original and validation cohorts. V-gene and J-gene trimming of TCR beta chains was associated with a missense DCLRE1C variant in a later genetic analysis, and the association was replicated in an independent cohort. A later analysis found that TCR association rates varied across HLA loci, with DRB1 alleles showing the most associated TCRs and HLA-C alleles the fewest. In an earlier analysis of about 550 of the donors, most TCR beta V segments were observed in productive rearrangements about 87% or about 30% of the time, broadly matching IMGT annotations. The sequencing pipeline was judged likely to have produced a cluster of highly shared sequence variants as a technical artifact. According to a later analysis, most CMV-associated TCR beta chains appeared to be HLA-restricted, and the HLA associations seemed to be driven largely by CMV exposure. Because some donors lacked HLA typing at each locus, the association tests relied only on the typed subset. Across donors, most TCR sequences were observed very rarely, whereas some public TCRs were present in many individuals. A further reported finding was that TCR beta sequences accurately predicted the HLA-A and HLA-B alleles for most subjects in the first cohort. Linkage disequilibrium might explain the correlated functional status among segregating V segments, but an unknown experimental factor could not be excluded. The only immune exposure information available for the cohort was CMV serostatus. This cohort had only TCR beta chains sequenced, and the lack of alpha or paired-chain data limited which features could be detected.

The cohort comprised 710 or so healthy bone marrow donors. At the time of sampling, all cohort members were nominally healthy, though unrecorded immune exposures were likely present. The donor tested CMV seronegative and was one of the 352 seronegative cohort members. A peripheral blood sample was collected from each donor, and TCR beta sequencing was performed on peripheral blood mononuclear cells. Genomic DNA was extracted from the blood cell samples with the Qiagen DNeasy Blood Extraction Kit. Relative to germline, V is 1 base shorter and J is 1 base shorter, with 10 bases between their ends. Reading from cysteine to phenylalanine, the CDR3 counts 15 amino acids. Just CDR3 DNA is preserved here, 45 bases in frame from base 1. The germline V gene sets CDR1 to SGHVS and CDR2 to FQNEAQ. This clone showed up just once. Its recognized antigen is unknown. One base away there is no much larger clone; base qualities are not given.

Library preparation used the immunoSEQ multiplex PCR assay. A mixture of 60 forward primers for TCR Vbeta segments and 13 reverse primers for TCR Jbeta segments was used in the multiplex PCR. Amplification of the CDR3 region of rearranged TCR beta genes was performed with a multiplex PCR assay on genomic DNA. The Illumina HiSeq System was used to sequence the amplified TCR beta libraries as 87-base-pair reads. The original pipeline was this. A later analysis counted tens of millions of unique TCR beta chains across the 550 to 700 repertoires, and around 9.9 million of these chains were shared by at least two donors. Raw reads were error-corrected and collapsed into unique sequences with a nearest-neighbor algorithm that merged closely related sequences to remove PCR and sequencing errors. CDR3 sequences were aligned to IMGT reference sequences to assign V, D and J gene segments. Each retained sequence needed at least a six-nucleotide match to both a V gene segment and a J gene segment. Rearrangements were called productive when the CDR3 lacked stop codons and stayed in frame with V and J; all others were non-productive. CDR3 was defined according to IMGT convention as the region running from the second conserved V-encoded cysteine to the conserved J-encoded phenylalanine. In an earlier analysis of more than 550 of the donors, sequences lacking an unambiguous match to a single V gene segment were excluded. In an earlier analysis of some 590 of the donors, a V segment was called functional when productive rearrangements were above 56.7%, and segregating when the standard deviation between donors exceeded 5%. To diagnose cytomegalovirus status from the catalog of TCR beta chain sequences, a statistical classification framework was built. A later analysis assigned V and J genes by comparing TCR nucleotide sequences with IMGT/GENE-DB human TR gene sequences. A later analysis assigned CDR3 sequences and most-parsimonious VDJ recombination scenarios with the TCRdist pipeline. In a later analysis, each TCR beta chain was defined by its CDR3 amino acid sequence together with its V-gene family, and reads lacking a unique V-gene family were excluded. A later analysis removed several hundred highly shared, low-generation-probability nucleotide sequences to deal with suspected cross-contamination and a sequencing artifact. In a later analysis, a clonal expansion index was calculated for each public chain from normalized within-repertoire ranks of inferred template counts. In a later analysis, generation probabilities were computed using a VDJ recombination model fitted to out-of-frame rearrangements, and the results were checked against IGoR. Hypergeometric tests were used in a later analysis to score TCR-TCR, TCR-HLA and TCR-CMV co-occurrence, with a repertoire-size bias correction applied to the TCR pairs. A later analysis estimated false discovery rates by permuting HLA or CMV assignments 20 times. In a later analysis, co-occurring TCRs were grouped with DBSCAN, and TCRdist sequence similarity was added when clustering was performed within HLA-allele-positive subsets. Repertoires with fewer than 30,000 or more than 120,000 public chains were left out of co-occurrence clustering, as were about 5 repertoires with anomalous nucleotide sharing. The table was pulled from immuneACCESS by TCRdb, which kept in-frame rearrangements only. Such tables lose some clones; where checked, under half of the loss comes from unresolved V genes, and the rest has no known cause. V and J calls and clone size are as listed in that table; D and trimming were resolved from the DNA. The sample contains some 200,000 clones, over 80% of them found a single time. The ten most abundant clones make up 0.71% of the sample.

This clonotype was sampled from a boy aged 2 to 10 in good health and CMV-seronegative. The V and J genes are TRBV7-8 and TRBJ1-1; too little of a D gene remains to name it. Sequenced: PBMCs. The CDR3 region reads CASSLDRRGNTEAFF. The DNA sequence follows: TGTGCCAGCAGCTTAGACCGCCGGGGGAACACTGAAGCTTTCTTT.